This TCR beta chain was documented in a study of cytomegalovirus exposure and HLA in healthy donors. The overall study: Genetic ancestry analysis placed 81% of the approximately 390 donors that were genotyped in the Caucasian-associated cluster. Study results and limitations: In a later analysis, compared with equally common non-associated chains, HLA-associated beta chains were more expanded. An assumption of roughly uniform sequencing depth across donors underlay the presence/absence analyses. Sequencing had likely introduced a cluster of highly shared sequence variants as an artifact.

PCR employed 60 Vbeta and 13 Jbeta primers. Assay used: immunoSEQ multiplex PCR; TCRdb lists only in-frame clones, some missing. Found here are about 160,000 clones, 65% to 85% of them singletons; the top ten hold approximately 1.4%. There are 14 residues in the CDR3. CDR1 and CDR2 (germline): SEHNR, FQNEAQ (reference sequence). Trimming at V came to 5 bases and at J to 7 bases, leaving 8 bases not matched to a gene. For this clone: Its cognate antigen is unknown.

The chain has TRBV7-9 and TRBJ1-5; 7 nucleotides align to TRBD1. Sequencing was carried out using PBMCs. The receptor comes from a man aged 55 to 69 in good health and CMV-seronegative. CDR3 amino acids: CASSPGGLEQPQHF. Written as DNA, the CDR3 is TGTGCCAGCAGCCCAGGGGGATTAGAGCAGCCCCAGCATTTT.